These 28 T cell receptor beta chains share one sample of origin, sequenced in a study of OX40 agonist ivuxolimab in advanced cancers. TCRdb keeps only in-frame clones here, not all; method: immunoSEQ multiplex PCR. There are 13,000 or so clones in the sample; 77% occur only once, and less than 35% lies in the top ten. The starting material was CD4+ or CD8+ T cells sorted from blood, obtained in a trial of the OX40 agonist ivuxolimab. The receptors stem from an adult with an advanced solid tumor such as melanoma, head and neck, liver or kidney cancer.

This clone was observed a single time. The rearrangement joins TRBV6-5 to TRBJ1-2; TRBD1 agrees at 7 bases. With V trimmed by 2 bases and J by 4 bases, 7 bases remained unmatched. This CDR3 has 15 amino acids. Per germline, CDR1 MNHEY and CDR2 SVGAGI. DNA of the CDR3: TGTGCCAGCAGTTACGGACCCGGGACAGTCTATGGCTACACCTTC. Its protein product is CASSYGPGTVYGYTF.

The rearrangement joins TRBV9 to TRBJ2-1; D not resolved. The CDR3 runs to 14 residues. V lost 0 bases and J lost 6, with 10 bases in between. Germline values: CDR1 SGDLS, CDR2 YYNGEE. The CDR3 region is CASSVALAINEQFF. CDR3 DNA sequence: TGTGCCAGCAGCGTAGCTCTGGCTATCAATGAGCAGTTCTTC. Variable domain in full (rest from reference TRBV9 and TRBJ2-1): DSGVTQTPKHLITATGQRVTLRCSPRSGDLSVYWYQQSLDQGLQFLIQYYNGEERAKGNILERFSAQQFPDLHSELNLSSLELGDSALYFCASSVALAINEQFFGPGTRLTVL.

The CDR3 DNA reads as TGCGCCAGCAGCTGGAGACCCCTGGCAGGAGAGACCCAGTACTTC. Protein: CASSWRPLAGETQYF. V is TRBV5-1 and J is TRBJ2-5; D call uncertain. Per germline, CDR1 SGHRS and CDR2 YFSETQ. The germline V and J ends were trimmed by 3 bases and 4 bases, with 16 bases remaining between them. The CDR3 extends over 15 amino acids.

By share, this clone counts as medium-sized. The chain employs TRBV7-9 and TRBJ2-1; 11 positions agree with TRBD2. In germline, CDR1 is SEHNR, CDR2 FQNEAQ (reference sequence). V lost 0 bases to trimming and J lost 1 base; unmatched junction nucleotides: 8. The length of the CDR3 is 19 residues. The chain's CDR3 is CASSLAASGRFASYNEQFF. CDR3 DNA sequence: TGTGCCAGCAGCTTAGCGGCTAGCGGGAGGTTCGCGTCCTACAATGAGCAGTTCTTC.

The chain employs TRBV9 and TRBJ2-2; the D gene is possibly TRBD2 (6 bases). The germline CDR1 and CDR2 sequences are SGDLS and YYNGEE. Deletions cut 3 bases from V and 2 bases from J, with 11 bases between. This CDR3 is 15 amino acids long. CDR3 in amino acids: CASSGGTYNTGELFF. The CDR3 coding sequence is TGTGCCAGCAGCGGGGGGACTTATAACACCGGGGAGCTGTTTTTT.

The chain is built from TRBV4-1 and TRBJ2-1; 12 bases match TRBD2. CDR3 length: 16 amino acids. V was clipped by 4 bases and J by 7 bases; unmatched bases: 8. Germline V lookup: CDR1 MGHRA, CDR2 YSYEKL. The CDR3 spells CASSLELAGGGNEQFF. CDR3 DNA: TGCGCCAGCAGCCTAGAACTAGCGGGAGGTGGGAATGAGCAGTTCTTC.

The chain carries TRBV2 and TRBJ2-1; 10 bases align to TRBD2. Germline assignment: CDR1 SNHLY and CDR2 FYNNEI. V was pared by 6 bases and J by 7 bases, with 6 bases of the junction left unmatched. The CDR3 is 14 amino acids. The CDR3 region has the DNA TGTGCCAGCAGCGTGACTAGCGGGTTTAATGAGCAGTTCTTC. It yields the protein CASSVTSGFNEQFF.

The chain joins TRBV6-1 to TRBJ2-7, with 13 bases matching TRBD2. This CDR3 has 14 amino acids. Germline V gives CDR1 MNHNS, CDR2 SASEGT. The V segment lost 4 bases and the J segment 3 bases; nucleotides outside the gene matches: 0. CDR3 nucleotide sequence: TGTGCCAGCAGTGGGACTAGCGGGAGCTACGAGCAGTACTTC. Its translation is CASSGTSGSYEQYF.

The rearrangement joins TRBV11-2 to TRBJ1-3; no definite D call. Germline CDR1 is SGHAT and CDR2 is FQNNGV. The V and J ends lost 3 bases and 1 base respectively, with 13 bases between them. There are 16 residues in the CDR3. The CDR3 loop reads CASSFSTFGSGNTIYF. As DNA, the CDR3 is TGTGCCAGCAGCTTCTCGACGTTCGGTTCTGGAAACACCATATATTTT. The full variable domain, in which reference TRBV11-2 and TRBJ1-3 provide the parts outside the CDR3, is EAGVAQSPRYKIIEKRQSVAFWCNPISGHATLYWYQQILGQGPKLLIQFQNNGVVDDSQLPKDRFSAERLKGVDSTLKIQPAKLEDSAVYLCASSFSTFGSGNTIYFGEGSWLTVV.

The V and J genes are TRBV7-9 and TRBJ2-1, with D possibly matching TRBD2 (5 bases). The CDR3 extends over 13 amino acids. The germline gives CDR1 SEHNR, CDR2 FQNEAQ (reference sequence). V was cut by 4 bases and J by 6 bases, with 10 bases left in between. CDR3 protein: CASSYIAGNEQFF. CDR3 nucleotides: TGTGCCAGCAGCTACATTGCGGGCAATGAGCAGTTCTTC.

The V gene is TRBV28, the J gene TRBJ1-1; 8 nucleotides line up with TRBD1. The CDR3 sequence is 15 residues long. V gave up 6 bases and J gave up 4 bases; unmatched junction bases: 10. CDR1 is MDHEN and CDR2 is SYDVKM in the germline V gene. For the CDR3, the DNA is TGTGCCAGCAGCCCCTCATCAGGGGGCGGCACTGAAGCTTTCTTT. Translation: CASSPSSGGGTEAFF.

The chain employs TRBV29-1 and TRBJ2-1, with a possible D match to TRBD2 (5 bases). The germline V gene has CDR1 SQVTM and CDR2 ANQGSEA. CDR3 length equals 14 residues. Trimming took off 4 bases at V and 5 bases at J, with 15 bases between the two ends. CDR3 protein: CSVVPLAVHNEQFF. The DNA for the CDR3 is TGCAGCGTTGTGCCCCTAGCTGTCCACAATGAGCAGTTCTTC.

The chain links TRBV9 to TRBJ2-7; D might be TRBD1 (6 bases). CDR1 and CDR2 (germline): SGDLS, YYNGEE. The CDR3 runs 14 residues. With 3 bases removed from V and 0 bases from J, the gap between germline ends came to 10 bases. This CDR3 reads CASSAGQISYEQYF. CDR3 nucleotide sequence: TGTGCCAGCAGCGCCGGACAGATCTCCTACGAGCAGTACTTC.

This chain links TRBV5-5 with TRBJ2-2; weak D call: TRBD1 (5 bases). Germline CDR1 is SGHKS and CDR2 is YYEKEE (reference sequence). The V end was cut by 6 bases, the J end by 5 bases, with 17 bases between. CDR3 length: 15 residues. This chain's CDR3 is CASTFSIPGTGELFF. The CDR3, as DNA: TGTGCCAGCACCTTCAGTATACCAGGGACCGGGGAGCTGTTTTTT.

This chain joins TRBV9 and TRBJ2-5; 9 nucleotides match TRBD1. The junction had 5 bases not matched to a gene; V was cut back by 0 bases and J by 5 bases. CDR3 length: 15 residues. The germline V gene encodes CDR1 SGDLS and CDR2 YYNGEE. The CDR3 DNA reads TGTGCCAGCAGCGTAGGCGGCGGGACAGGGGAGACCCAGTACTTC. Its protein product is CASSVGGGTGETQYF.

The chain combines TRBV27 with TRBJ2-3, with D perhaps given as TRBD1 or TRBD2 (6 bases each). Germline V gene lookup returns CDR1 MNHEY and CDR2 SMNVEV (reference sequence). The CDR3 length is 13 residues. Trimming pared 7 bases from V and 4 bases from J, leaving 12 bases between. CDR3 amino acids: CASTPGGSDTQYF. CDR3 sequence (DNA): TGTGCCAGCACACCCGGGGGCTCAGATACGCAGTATTTT.

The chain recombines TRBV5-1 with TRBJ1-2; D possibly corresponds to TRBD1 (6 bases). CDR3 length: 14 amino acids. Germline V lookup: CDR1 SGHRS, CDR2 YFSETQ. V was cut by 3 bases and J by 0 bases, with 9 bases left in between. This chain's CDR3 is CASSWTDTNYGYTF. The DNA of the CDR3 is TGCGCCAGCAGCTGGACAGATACTAACTATGGCTACACCTTC.

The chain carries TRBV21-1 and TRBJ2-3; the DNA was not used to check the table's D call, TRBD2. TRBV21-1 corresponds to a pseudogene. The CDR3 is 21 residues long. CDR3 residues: CASSFKGTGAKLAGGVDTQYF. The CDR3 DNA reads TGTGCCAGCAGCTTTAAGGGGACAGGGGCGAAACTAGCGGGAGGGGTAGATACGCAGTATTTT.

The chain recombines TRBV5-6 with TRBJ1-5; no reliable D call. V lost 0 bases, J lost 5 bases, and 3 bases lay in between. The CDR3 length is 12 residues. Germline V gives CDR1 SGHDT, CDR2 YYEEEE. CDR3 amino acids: CASSLGDQPQHF. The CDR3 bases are TGTGCCAGCAGCTTGGGGGATCAGCCCCAGCATTTT.

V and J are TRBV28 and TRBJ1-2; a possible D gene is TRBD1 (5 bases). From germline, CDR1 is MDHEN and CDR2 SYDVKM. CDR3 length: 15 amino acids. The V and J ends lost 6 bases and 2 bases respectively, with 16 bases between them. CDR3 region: CASSPPEGSNYGYTF. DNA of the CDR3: TGTGCCAGCAGCCCCCCGGAGGGGTCAAACTATGGCTACACCTTC.

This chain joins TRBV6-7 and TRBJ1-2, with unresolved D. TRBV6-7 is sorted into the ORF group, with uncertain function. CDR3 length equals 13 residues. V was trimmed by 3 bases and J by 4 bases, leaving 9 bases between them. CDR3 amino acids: CASSYGQFYGYTF. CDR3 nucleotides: TGTGCCAGCAGTTATGGGCAGTTCTATGGCTACACCTTC.

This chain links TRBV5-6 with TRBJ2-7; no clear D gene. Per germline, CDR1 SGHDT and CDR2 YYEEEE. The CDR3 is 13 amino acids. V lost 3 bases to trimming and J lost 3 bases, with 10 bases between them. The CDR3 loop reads CASSYLEFYEQYF. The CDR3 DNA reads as TGTGCCAGCAGCTATCTAGAGTTCTACGAGCAGTACTTC.

In nucleotides, the CDR3 is TGTGCCAGCAGCGACGGACAGAACACTGAAGCTTTCTTT. Its translation is CASSDGQNTEAFF. The chain recombines TRBV7-6 with TRBJ1-1; tentatively, D is TRBD1 (5 bases). CDR3 length: 13 amino acids. The V end lost 5 bases, the J end lost 1 base, and 8 bases lay between the germline ends. From germline, CDR1 is SGHVS and CDR2 FNYEAQ.

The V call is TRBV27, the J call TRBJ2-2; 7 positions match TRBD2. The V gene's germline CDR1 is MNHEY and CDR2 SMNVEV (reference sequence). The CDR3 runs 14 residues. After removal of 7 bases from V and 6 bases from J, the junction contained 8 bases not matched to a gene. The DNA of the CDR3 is TGTGCCAGCACGAGGGCGGGAGTGGCCGGGGAGCTGTTTTTT. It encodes CASTRAGVAGELFF.

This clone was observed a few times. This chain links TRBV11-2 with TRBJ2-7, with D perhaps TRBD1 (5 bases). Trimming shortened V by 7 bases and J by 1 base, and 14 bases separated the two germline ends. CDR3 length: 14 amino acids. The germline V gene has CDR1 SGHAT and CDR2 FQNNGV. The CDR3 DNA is TGTGCCAGCAACACAGGCGGCTCTTCCTACGAGCAGTACTTC. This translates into CASNTGGSSYEQYF. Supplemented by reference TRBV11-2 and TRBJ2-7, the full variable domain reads EAGVAQSPRYKIIEKRQSVAFWCNPISGHATLYWYQQILGQGPKLLIQFQNNGVVDDSQLPKDRFSAERLKGVDSTLKIQPAKLEDSAVYLCASNTGGSSYEQYFGPGTRLTVT.

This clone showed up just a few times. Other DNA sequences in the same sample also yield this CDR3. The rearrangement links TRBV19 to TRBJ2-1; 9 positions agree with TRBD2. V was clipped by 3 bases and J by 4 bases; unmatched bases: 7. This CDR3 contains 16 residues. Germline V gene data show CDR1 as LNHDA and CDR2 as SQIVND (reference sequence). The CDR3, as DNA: TGTGCCAGTAGTATCCAGGCGGGAGGGTCGTACAATGAGCAGTTCTTC. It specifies CASSIQAGGSYNEQFF.

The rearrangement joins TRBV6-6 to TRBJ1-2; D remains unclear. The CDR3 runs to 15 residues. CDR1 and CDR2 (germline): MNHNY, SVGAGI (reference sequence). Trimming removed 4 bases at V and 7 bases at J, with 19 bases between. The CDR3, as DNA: TGTGCCAGCAGTTTCGAGTCCCCCCAATGGGGTGGCTACACCTTC. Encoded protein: CASSFESPQWGGYTF.

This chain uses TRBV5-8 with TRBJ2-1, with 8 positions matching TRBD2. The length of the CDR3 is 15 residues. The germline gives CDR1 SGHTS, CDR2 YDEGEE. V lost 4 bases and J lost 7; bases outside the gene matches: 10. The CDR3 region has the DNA TGTGCCAGCAGCCCCCCGGGGGGGGCGCGAAATGAGCAGTTCTTC. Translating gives CASSPPGGARNEQFF. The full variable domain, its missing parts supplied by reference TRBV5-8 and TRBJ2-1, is EAGVTQSPTHLIKTRGQQATLRCSPISGHTSVYWYQQALGLGLQFLLWYDEGEERNRGNFPPRFSGRQFPNYSSELNVNALELEDSALYLCASSPPGGARNEQFFGPGTRLTVL.